This TCR beta chain was found in a study of T-cell memory formation after mild COVID-19. On this clonotype itself: Its matching antigen is unknown.

Overall study results and limits: Mainly in CM and EM were contracting CD4+ clones; CD8+ were in EMRA.

This CDR3 region has 16 residues. The germline gives CDR1 SGHNT, CDR2 YYREEE (reference sequence). Losses at the gene ends were 4 bases for V and 0 bases for J; bases not matched to a gene: 4. In TCRdb, the 5' RACE reads were re-called with MiXCR into one record per CDR3 protein. The sample has roughly 190,000 distinct CDR3 sequences, 27% seen once. The sequence came from an adult woman who had mild COVID-19 (a few samples of this study predate the infection). Cell type and time point are not known. V gene TRBV5-4 combines with J gene TRBJ2-3, with 11 bases aligning to TRBD2. Sequencing used PBMCs or a T cell subset sorted from them (not recorded which). This CDR3 reads CASSERLAGSTDTQYF. The CDR3 DNA reads as TGTGCCAGCAGCGAACGACTAGCGGGGAGCACAGATACGCAGTATTTT.